The 23 T cell receptor beta chains below were found in one sample sequenced in a study of blood T cell repertoires in COVID-19. The data were produced by immunoSEQ multiplex PCR, yet TCRdb's version contains in-frame clones alone and is incomplete. The profile shows about 330,000 clones, roughly 90% of them singletons. The sequenced sample consisted of PBMCs or T cells enriched from blood (not recorded which). Receptor source: a young woman who had recovered from COVID-19.

The chain employs TRBV11-3 and TRBJ2-5; D possibly corresponds to TRBD2 (5 bases). V shed 5 bases and J shed 4 bases, with 11 bases lying between them. The CDR3 is 13 amino acids. In germline, CDR1 is SGHNT, CDR2 YENEEA. The CDR3 reads CASSPGSRETQYF. The CDR3 region has the DNA TGTGCCAGCAGCCCGGGGAGCCGAGAGACCCAGTACTTC.

This chain connects TRBV12-1 to TRBJ2-1; the D call of TRBD2 is as the table states it, not checked on the DNA. TRBV12-1 constitutes a pseudogene. The CDR3 has 16 amino acids. This chain's CDR3 is CASSFYIAGGDNEQFF. In DNA form, the CDR3 reads TGTGCCAGCAGCTTCTACATAGCGGGAGGGGACAATGAGCAGTTCTTC.

The V call is TRBV7-9, the J call TRBJ1-1; 10 bases map to TRBD1. Unmatched junction bases numbered 8, after V lost 7 bases and J lost 6 bases. CDR3 length equals 14 residues. Germline values: CDR1 SEHNR, CDR2 FQNEAQ (reference sequence). CDR3 loop: CASTGTGDGAEAFF. The CDR3 DNA follows: TGTGCCAGCACCGGGACAGGGGATGGAGCTGAAGCTTTCTTT.

The V call is TRBV28, the J call TRBJ2-7; D is perhaps TRBD2 (7 bases). Germline V gene data show CDR1 as MDHEN and CDR2 as SYDVKM. There are 17 residues in the CDR3. The germline V and J ends were trimmed by 7 bases and 4 bases, with 26 bases remaining between them. The CDR3 reads CASTSEGGPGLFYEQYF. CDR3 coding DNA: TGTGCCAGCACATCGGAGGGGGGGCCCGGACTGTTTTACGAGCAGTACTTC.

The chain carries TRBV3-1 (or the pseudogene TRBV3-2) and TRBJ1-6, with D possibly matching TRBD1 (5 bases). The CDR3 loop spans 13 amino acids. The germline V gene encodes CDR1 LGHDT and CDR2 YNNKEL (reference sequence). Trimming removed 3 bases from V and 11 bases from J, with 11 bases in between. For the CDR3, the DNA is TGTGCCAGCAGCCAGGGGCCGTATGCACCCCTCCACTTT. Protein sequence: CASSQGPYAPLHF.

This chain connects TRBV4-2 to TRBJ2-5, with 7 nucleotides matching TRBD2. This CDR3 is built from 16 residues. Germline loops: CDR1 LGHNA, CDR2 YNFKEQ. V gave up 0 bases and J gave up 2 bases; unmatched junction bases: 6. As DNA, the CDR3 is TGTGCCAGCAGCCAAGACCGAGCGGGGCTTCAAGAGACCCAGTACTTC. Amino acid sequence: CASSQDRAGLQETQYF.

V and J are TRBV5-8 and TRBJ2-7; possibly TRBD2 for D (5 bases). From germline, CDR1 is SGHTS and CDR2 YDEGEE. This CDR3 has 14 amino acids. The germline V and J ends were trimmed by 6 bases and 2 bases, with 15 bases remaining between them. CDR3: CASNERAEAYEQYF. The CDR3 DNA is TGTGCCAGCAACGAAAGGGCGGAGGCCTACGAGCAGTACTTC.

The chain employs TRBV27 and TRBJ2-7; 9 bases map to TRBD1. Germline-derived CDR1 and CDR2 are MNHEY and SMNVEV (reference sequence). CDR3 length equals 15 residues. The V gene end was trimmed by 5 bases and the J gene end by 6 bases; junction bases not matched to a gene: 11. The CDR3 DNA reads TGTGCCAGCAGTGCCGAGCCGGGACAGGGTCTCGAGCAGTACTTC. Translation: CASSAEPGQGLEQYF.

V and J are TRBV7-2 and TRBJ1-2; D not resolved. The CDR3 contains 15 residues. Germline V gene sequence: CDR1 SGHTA, CDR2 FQGNSA. The V gene lost 8 bases and the J gene lost 2 bases, with 18 bases spanning the gap. The CDR3 sequence: CASGSPGRANYGYTF. The CDR3 nucleotides are TGTGCCAGCGGATCCCCCGGGAGGGCGAACTATGGCTACACCTTC.

The rearrangement links TRBV7-3 to TRBJ1-2; D call uncertain. The length of the CDR3 is 13 residues. V lost 5 bases, J lost 6 bases, and 13 bases lay in between. Germline CDR1 and CDR2: SGHTA and FQGTGA. CDR3: CASSPTRSDGYTF. In DNA form, the CDR3 reads TGTGCCAGCAGCCCGACGAGGTCGGATGGCTACACCTTC.

The V call is TRBV5-4, the J call TRBJ2-7; 7 bases align to TRBD1. Germline CDR1 and CDR2: SGHNT and YYREEE (reference sequence). V was pared by 0 bases and J by 2 bases, with 2 bases of the junction left unmatched. This CDR3 is built from 14 residues. CDR3 amino acids: CASSLEQGAYEQYF. The CDR3 DNA reads as TGTGCCAGCAGCTTGGAGCAGGGGGCCTACGAGCAGTACTTC.

This clone was seen a single time. The gene calls are TRBV7-9 and TRBJ1-1, with D maybe TRBD1 (6 bases). This CDR3 is built from 15 residues. The V and J ends lost 1 base and 0 bases respectively, with 9 bases between them. Germline V lookup: CDR1 SEHNR, CDR2 FQNEAQ (reference sequence). The chain's CDR3 is CASSLGGLMNTEAFF. The CDR3 bases are TGTGCCAGCAGCTTAGGGGGGCTGATGAACACTGAAGCTTTCTTT.

The rearrangement links TRBV7-2 to TRBJ1-2, with D possibly matching TRBD1 (5 bases). V was shortened by 0 bases and J by 2 bases, with 10 bases between the two germline ends. The CDR3 length is 15 residues. Germline assignment: CDR1 SGHTA and CDR2 FQGNSA. The chain's CDR3 is CASSLAGGWNYGYTF. The CDR3 nucleotides read TGTGCCAGCAGCTTAGCGGGGGGTTGGAACTATGGCTACACCTTC. Together with reference TRBV7-2 and TRBJ1-2, the CDR3 gives the full variable domain: GAGVSQSPSNKVTEKGKDVELRCDPISGHTALYWYRQSLGQGLEFLIYFQGNSAPDKSGLPSDRFSAERTGGSVSTLTIQRTQQEDSAVYLCASSLAGGWNYGYTFGSGTRLTVV.

The chain links TRBV7-6 to TRBJ2-1; 8 positions match TRBD2. CDR1 SGHVS and CDR2 FNYEAQ come from the germline V gene. Losses at the gene ends were 1 base for V and 9 bases for J; bases not matched to a gene: 8. This CDR3 has 15 amino acids. The CDR3 bases are TGTGCCAGCAGCTTAGGGGGGACTAGTTCGAGTGAGCAGTTCTTC. As protein: CASSLGGTSSSEQFF.

CDR3: CASRGLYGELFF. The CDR3 nucleotides read TGTGCCAGCAGGGGCCTATACGGGGAGCTGTTTTTT. This rearrangement joins TRBV14 to TRBJ2-2; D unresolved. With 6 bases removed from V and 7 bases from J, the gap between germline ends came to 9 bases. The CDR3 runs 12 residues. The germline V gene encodes CDR1 SGHDN and CDR2 FVKESK.

This clone was detected once. The V call is TRBV9, the J call TRBJ2-3; TRBD2 might be the D (7 bases). Germline CDR1 and CDR2: SGDLS and YYNGEE. V shed 4 bases and J shed 4 bases, with 22 bases lying between them. This CDR3 has 17 residues. The CDR3 region has the DNA TGTGCCAGCAGCCCCCGAGGGGGGGGAGGGCCAGCAGATACGCAGTATTTT. This encodes CASSPRGGGGPADTQYF.

This chain uses TRBV5-1 with TRBJ2-7; 16 bases line up with TRBD2. The CDR3 length is 16 residues. The germline V gene encodes CDR1 SGHRS and CDR2 YFSETQ. V lost 4 bases and J lost 7; bases outside the gene matches: 8. CDR3 nucleotide sequence: TGCGCCAGCAGCGGCGGGACTAGCGGGAGGGCCGAAGAGCAGTACTTC. This gives the protein CASSGGTSGRAEEQYF.

The J gene is TRBJ1-2, the V gene TRBV19; D is perhaps TRBD1 (5 bases). Germline CDR1 LNHDA, CDR2 SQIVND (reference sequence). Trimming removed 2 bases from V and 6 bases from J, with 10 bases in between. The CDR3 sequence is 13 residues long. CDR3 in DNA: TGTGCCAGTAGTATAACCGGGGGACATGGCTACACCTTC. This sequence encodes CASSITGGHGYTF.

V usage is TRBV5-1 and J usage is TRBJ2-2; 9 bases fit TRBD2. Germline values: CDR1 SGHRS, CDR2 YFSETQ. The CDR3 length is 14 residues. The J segment lost 6 bases and the V segment lost 2 bases, leaving 2 bases of the junction unmatched. CDR3 nucleotides: TGCGCCAGCAGCTTTGCTAGCGGGGCCGGGGAGCTGTTTTTT. Amino acids: CASSFASGAGELFF.

The count of this clone is one. The chain joins TRBV28 to TRBJ1-4; tentative D call: TRBD1 (6 bases). There are 15 residues in the CDR3. The germline CDR1 and CDR2 sequences are MDHEN and SYDVKM. Trimming removed 6 bases from V and 8 bases from J, with 19 bases in between. CDR3: CASRSAQGGGEKLFF. In DNA, the CDR3 is TGTGCCAGCAGGTCGGCACAGGGAGGGGGAGAAAAACTGTTTTTT.

This clone has a single count. The chain couples TRBV5-1 to TRBJ2-1; possibly TRBD2 for D (5 bases). Germline assignment: CDR1 SGHRS and CDR2 YFSETQ. The CDR3 has 14 residues. The V end lost 2 bases, the J end lost 6 bases, and 12 bases lay between the germline ends. In DNA form, the CDR3 reads TGCGCCAGCAGCTTTCCTAGCAGTAGCAATGAGCAGTTCTTC. Protein product: CASSFPSSSNEQFF. Filled out from reference TRBV5-1 and TRBJ2-1, the complete variable domain reads KAGVTQTPRYLIKTRGQQVTLSCSPISGHRSVSWYQQTPGQGLQFLFEYFSETQRNKGNFPGRFSGRQFSNSRSEMNVSTLELGDSALYLCASSFPSSSNEQFFGPGTRLTVL.

The rearrangement joins TRBV18 to TRBJ2-5; D is ambiguous. Germline V gives CDR1 KGHSH, CDR2 LQKENI. The V end lost 0 bases, the J end lost 5 bases, and 10 bases lay between the germline ends. The CDR3 covers 14 residues. CDR3 DNA sequence: TGTGCCAGCTCACCACCAGCGACCACGGAGACCCAGTACTTC. It translates to CASSPPATTETQYF. Full variable domain (outside the CDR3, taken from reference TRBV18 and TRBJ2-5): NAGVMQNPRHLVRRRGQEARLRCSPMKGHSHVYWYRQLPEEGLKFMVYLQKENIIDESGMPKERFSAEFPKEGPSILRIQQVVRGDSAAYFCASSPPATTETQYFGPGTRLLVL.

This chain uses TRBV14 with TRBJ2-2; no clear D. CDR3 length: 15 amino acids. V was clipped by 5 bases and J by 0 bases, with 10 bases between them. CDR1 is SGHDN, CDR2 FVKESK, per germline. The DNA for the CDR3 is TGTGCCAGCAGCGAGGTTTTTTCGAACACCGGGGAGCTGTTTTTT. Protein product: CASSEVFSNTGELFF.